The sequence of this T cell receptor beta chain was determined in a study of T-cell memory formation after mild COVID-19 (dated by TCRdb to the early 2020s). Background for the entire study: TCR sequence clusters from the two donors were found to be largely donor specific. In a couple of donors, T-cell clones that expanded and contracted after mild COVID-19 were tracked by sequencing TCRalpha and TCRbeta repertoires over time. Two young, previously healthy adult volunteers, one female and one male, were included in the cohort. The investigation overall reported the following: Contracting CD4+ clones turned up mainly in the CM and EM memory subsets, whereas EMRA was where CD8+ clones were enriched. Some responding clones were found in pre-infection memory, which suggests that pre-existing cross-reactive memory T cells took part in the SARS-CoV-2 response. The second-wave clones that peaked on day 37 were not confirmed to be SARS-CoV-2 specific. Only two mild cases were covered in the study, and larger cohorts including severe cases with pre-infection samples were considered necessary. Balanced CD4/CD8 phenotypes were observed for clones contracting from day 15 to 85, whereas a bias towards CD4+ was observed for a second wave of clones expanding from day 15 to 37.

The sequencing machine was an Illumina NovaSeq 6000. TCRalpha and TCRbeta cDNA libraries were built by 5'RACE with constant-segment primers, adding sample barcodes and unique molecular identifiers. Trizol reagent was used to extract RNA from every sample. The libraries were amplified in two PCR steps, and the second step added a second sample barcode and Illumina TruSeq adapters. Sequencing of libraries was performed on an Illumina NovaSeq with 2 x 150 bp paired-end reads. The paper's data handling went like this. With migec v1.2.7, reads were demultiplexed and then collapsed into UMI-guided consensus sequences. Using mixcr v2.1.11, the UMI consensuses were aligned to TRA and TRB V and J templates and assembled into clonotypes. Expanded or contracted clonotypes were those called significant by both edgeR and NoisET, with noise models trained on biological replicates. edgeR calls used a false discovery rate-adjusted p below 0.01 and a log2 fold-change threshold of 1. As an exploratory analysis of dynamics, max-normalized trajectories of the 1000 most abundant clonotypes were examined by PCA with hierarchical clustering. Separately sequenced CD4+ and CD8+ repertoires were used to assign the CD4 or CD8 phenotype of responding clones. TCRdb reanalyzed the raw reads on its own, using fastp at Q25 for trimming and MiXCR for clone calling, and kept in-frame beta chains. Each CDR3 protein appears once, grouped with its most common genes and DNA. The V and J calls were not made by the authors but by TCRdb's processing. The sample table holds about 160,000 distinct CDR3 sequences, of which around a third were seen once. Clones ranked in the top ten supply more than 10% of the sample.

PBMCs were isolated by Ficoll-Paque density gradient centrifugation. From cysteine to phenylalanine, the CDR3 is 17 amino acids long. The entry retains the CDR3 DNA only, 51 bases that are in frame from base 1. From the germline V gene (reference sequence), CDR1 is DFQATT and CDR2 is SNEGSKA. Unmatched junction bases come to 11, with V trimmed by 3 bases and J by 4 bases. Turning to this clonotype: Its specific antigen is unknown. No base qualities exist here, and no much larger clone lies one base off it.

This receptor was identified in an adult woman who had mild COVID-19 (a few samples of this study predate the infection). The sample titles of this study are shuffled in the database, so cell type and time point are left out; the donor was told from shared clones. The chain uses TRBV20-1 and TRBJ2-5, with 13 bases in between that match TRBD2. The specimen sequenced was PBMCs or a T cell subset sorted from them (not recorded which). The CDR3 is CSARDGTSGMISETQYF. The sequence in DNA is TGCAGTGCTAGGGACGGGACTAGCGGGATGATTTCAGAGACCCAGTACTTC.